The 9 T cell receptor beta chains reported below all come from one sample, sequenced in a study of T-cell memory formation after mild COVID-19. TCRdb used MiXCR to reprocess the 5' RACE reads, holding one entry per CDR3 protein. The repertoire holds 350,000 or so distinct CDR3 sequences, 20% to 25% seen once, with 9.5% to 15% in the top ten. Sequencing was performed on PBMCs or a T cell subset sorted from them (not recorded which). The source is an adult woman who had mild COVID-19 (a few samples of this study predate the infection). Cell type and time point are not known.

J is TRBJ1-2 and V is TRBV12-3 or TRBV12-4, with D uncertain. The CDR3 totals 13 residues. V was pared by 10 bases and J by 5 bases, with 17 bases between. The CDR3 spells CANYPALGYGYTF. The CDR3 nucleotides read TGTGCCAACTACCCCGCCCTGGGGTATGGCTACACCTTC.

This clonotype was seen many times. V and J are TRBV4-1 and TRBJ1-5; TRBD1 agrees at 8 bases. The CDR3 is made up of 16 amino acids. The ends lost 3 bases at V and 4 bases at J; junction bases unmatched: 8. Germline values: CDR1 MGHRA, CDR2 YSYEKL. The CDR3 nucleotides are TGCGCCAGCAGCCACCAAGGACAGGGAAGTAATCAGCCCCAGCATTTT. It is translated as CASSHQGQGSNQPQHF.

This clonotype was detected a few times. The CDR3 is CASSLGQGIQYF. CDR3 coding DNA: TGTGCCAGCAGTTTGGGACAGGGAATTCAGTACTTC. The rearrangement uses TRBV12-3 or TRBV12-4 and TRBJ2-4, with 9 bases identical to TRBD1. The CDR3 totals 12 residues. The junction had 1 base not matched to a gene; V was cut back by 3 bases and J by 10 bases.

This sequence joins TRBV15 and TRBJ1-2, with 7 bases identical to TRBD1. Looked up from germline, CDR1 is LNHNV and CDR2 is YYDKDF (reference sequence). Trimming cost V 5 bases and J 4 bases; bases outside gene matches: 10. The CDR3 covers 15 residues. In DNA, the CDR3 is TGTGCCACCAGCGGAGGGAGAGGGGGCAGCTATGGCTACACCTTC. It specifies CATSGGRGGSYGYTF.

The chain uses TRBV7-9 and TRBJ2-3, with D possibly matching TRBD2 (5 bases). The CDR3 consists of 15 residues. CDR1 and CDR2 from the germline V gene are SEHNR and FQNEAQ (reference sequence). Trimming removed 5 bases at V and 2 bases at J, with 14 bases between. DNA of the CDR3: TGTGCCAGCAGCCCGCCGACTACTTACACAGATACGCAGTATTTT. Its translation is CASSPPTTYTDTQYF.

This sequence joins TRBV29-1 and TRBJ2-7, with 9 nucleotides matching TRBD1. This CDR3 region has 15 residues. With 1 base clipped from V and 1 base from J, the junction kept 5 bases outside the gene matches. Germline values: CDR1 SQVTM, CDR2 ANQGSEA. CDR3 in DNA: TGCAGCGTTGAAGGACAGGGGGTCGATTCCTACGAGCAGTACTTC. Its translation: CSVEGQGVDSYEQYF.

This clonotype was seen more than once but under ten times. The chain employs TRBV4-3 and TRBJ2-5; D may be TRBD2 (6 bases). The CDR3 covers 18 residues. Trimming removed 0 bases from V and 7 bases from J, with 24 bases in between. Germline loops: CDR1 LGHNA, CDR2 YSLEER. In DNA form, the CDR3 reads TGCGCCAGCAGCCAAGATTCTCCCCTCCCTAGCGAGGTTTTGACCCAGTACTTC. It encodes CASSQDSPLPSEVLTQYF.

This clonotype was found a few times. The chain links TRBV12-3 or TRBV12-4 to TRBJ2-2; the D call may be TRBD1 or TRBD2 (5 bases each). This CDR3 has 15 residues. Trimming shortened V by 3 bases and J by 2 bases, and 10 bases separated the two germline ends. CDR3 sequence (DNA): TGTGCCAGCAGTTTTCTGGGGGTAAACACCGGGGAGCTGTTTTTT. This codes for CASSFLGVNTGELFF.

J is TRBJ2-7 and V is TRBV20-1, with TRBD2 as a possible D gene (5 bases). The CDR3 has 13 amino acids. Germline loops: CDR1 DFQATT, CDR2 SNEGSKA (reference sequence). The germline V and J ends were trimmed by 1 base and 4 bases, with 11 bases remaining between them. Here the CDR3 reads CSARGPSRYEQYF. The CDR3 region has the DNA TGCAGTGCTAGAGGGCCTAGCAGGTACGAGCAGTACTTC.